A single sample is the source of the 30 T cell receptor beta chains below, sequenced in a study of OX40 agonist ivuxolimab in advanced cancers. Libraries were prepared by immunoSEQ multiplex PCR; TCRdb keeps only in-frame clonotypes and omits some of them. The data hold fewer than 50,000 clones, with 85% to 90% observed a single time. This material consisted of CD4+ or CD8+ T cells sorted from blood, taken in a trial of the OX40 agonist ivuxolimab. Source of these receptors: an adult with an advanced solid tumor such as melanoma, head and neck, liver or kidney cancer.

In its sample, this clone was seen once. The J gene is TRBJ2-7, the V gene TRBV30; D uncertain. The V and J ends lost 1 base and 1 base respectively, with 17 bases between them. This CDR3 is 16 amino acids long. Germline V gene lookup returns CDR1 GTSNPN and CDR2 SVGIG (reference sequence). CDR3 region: CAWSEPWLSESYEQYF. The CDR3 nucleotides are TGTGCCTGGAGTGAACCTTGGTTATCGGAATCCTACGAGCAGTACTTC.

CDR3 nucleotides: TGTGCCAGTAAGAGCCTGGCAGAGATGAACACTGAAGCTTTCTTT. Its translation is CASKSLAEMNTEAFF. The rearrangement uses TRBV19 and TRBJ1-1; the D is unclear. The V and J ends lost 7 bases and 0 bases respectively, with 15 bases between them. The CDR3 runs to 15 residues. Germline assignment: CDR1 LNHDA and CDR2 SQIVND (reference sequence).

The gene calls are TRBV15 and TRBJ2-7; D not certain. CDR1 is LNHNV, CDR2 YYDKDF, per germline (reference sequence). Trimming took 1 base from V and 3 from J, leaving 7 bases between them. The CDR3 consists of 13 residues. The CDR3 is CATSRVQIYEQYF. In DNA form, the CDR3 reads TGTGCCACCAGCAGAGTGCAGATCTACGAGCAGTACTTC.

In DNA form, the CDR3 reads TGCGCCAGCAGCCCACGGACTAGCGAGATAGAGACCCAGTACTTC. Translation gives CASSPRTSEIETQYF. The chain joins TRBV4-1 to TRBJ2-5, with 9 bases identical to TRBD2. CDR3 length: 15 amino acids. Trimming at V came to 4 bases and at J to 4 bases, leaving 7 bases not matched to a gene. Germline CDR1 is MGHRA and CDR2 is YSYEKL.

CDR3 in amino acids: CASSSPGQGSGELFF. CDR3 in DNA: TGTGCCAGCAGCTCGCCGGGACAGGGGTCCGGGGAGCTGTTTTTT. The J gene is TRBJ2-2, the V gene TRBV11-2, with TRBD1 matching 10 bases. This CDR3 spans 15 amino acids. Germline values: CDR1 SGHAT, CDR2 FQNNGV. Trimming cost V 4 bases and J 6 bases; bases outside gene matches: 5.

V is TRBV5-1 and J is TRBJ2-7; D not certain. The V end was cut by 5 bases, the J end by 2 bases, with 11 bases between. CDR3 length: 13 residues. CDR1 and CDR2 from the germline V gene are SGHRS and YFSETQ. The CDR3 sequence is CASSTAMPYEQYF. The DNA of the CDR3 is TGCGCCAGCAGTACAGCGATGCCCTACGAGCAGTACTTC.

This sequence joins TRBV28 and TRBJ2-3, with 10 bases identical to TRBD2. The J segment lost 0 bases and the V segment lost 4 bases, leaving 10 bases of the junction unmatched. The CDR3 consists of 18 residues. Germline V gene lookup returns CDR1 MDHEN and CDR2 SYDVKM. The CDR3 DNA reads TGTGCCAGCAGTTCGGGACTAGCGCTTGACTCTAGCACAGATACGCAGTATTTT. This sequence encodes CASSSGLALDSSTDTQYF. Supplemented by reference TRBV28 and TRBJ2-3, the full variable domain reads DVKVTQSSRYLVKRTGEKVFLECVQDMDHENMFWYRQDPGLGLRLIYFSYDVKMKEKGDIPEGYSVSREKKERFSLILESASTNQTSMYLCASSSGLALDSSTDTQYFGPGTRLTVL.

The chain uses TRBV19 and TRBJ1-2, with D possibly matching TRBD1 (6 bases). This CDR3 region has 12 residues. V lost 7 bases and J lost 6, with 12 bases in between. Germline V lookup: CDR1 LNHDA, CDR2 SQIVND (reference sequence). The CDR3 region is CASMSGADGYTF. The CDR3 region has the DNA TGTGCCAGTATGTCAGGGGCGGATGGCTACACCTTC.

The genes are TRBV6-5 and TRBJ1-2, with D unresolved. Germline CDR1 is MNHEY and CDR2 is SVGAGI. This CDR3 is built from 8 residues. Trimming left V 6 bases short and J 10 bases short, with 3 bases between. The CDR3 bases are TGTGCCAGCAGCCCCTACACCTTC. Residues: CASSPYTF.

This chain joins TRBV28 and TRBJ1-2; D might be TRBD1 (5 bases). Germline values: CDR1 MDHEN, CDR2 SYDVKM. Trimming stripped 4 bases from V and 4 bases from J, with 10 bases between. The CDR3 runs 13 residues. The DNA of the CDR3 is TGTGCCAGCAGTTCTCCCGACAGCTATGGCTACACCTTC. Amino acids: CASSSPDSYGYTF.

The V gene is TRBV2, the J gene TRBJ1-5; 9 bases agree with TRBD1. CDR1 SNHLY and CDR2 FYNNEI come from the germline V gene. The CDR3 runs to 15 residues. V lost 7 bases, J lost 4 bases, and 8 bases stayed unmatched. The CDR3 DNA reads TGTGCCAGCAACGAGGGACAGGGTAAAAATCAGCCCCAGCATTTT. It encodes CASNEGQGKNQPQHF.

The table lists this clone with a few counts. The chain is built from TRBV6-1 and TRBJ1-2; D is ambiguous. This CDR3 region has 15 residues. V dropped 11 bases and J dropped 5 bases, with 24 bases sitting between them. Germline CDR1 MNHNS, CDR2 SASEGT. The CDR3 DNA follows: TGTGCCTCCCGACCCGAGGGTTGGGGTAGATATGGCTACACCTTC. Translation gives CASRPEGWGRYGYTF.

The J gene is TRBJ2-2, the V gene TRBV7-3; D is undetermined. V was cut by 4 bases and J by 0 bases, with 3 bases left in between. The CDR3 has 13 residues. Germline V lookup: CDR1 SGHTA, CDR2 FQGTGA. This CDR3 reads CASSSTNTGELFF. CDR3 DNA sequence: TGTGCCAGCAGCTCGACGAACACCGGGGAGCTGTTTTTT.

The gene calls are TRBV27 and TRBJ1-1, with unresolved D. Germline CDR1 is MNHEY and CDR2 is SMNVEV (reference sequence). The CDR3 sequence is 13 residues long. V was cut by 2 bases and J by 1 base, with 5 bases left in between. DNA for the CDR3: TGTGCCAGCAGTTTAGGGAAGAACACTGAAGCTTTCTTT. This encodes CASSLGKNTEAFF.

Only a few counts were recorded for this clone. The rearrangement joins TRBV9 to TRBJ2-7; 7 bases match TRBD2. This CDR3 spans 15 amino acids. The V gene's germline CDR1 is SGDLS and CDR2 YYNGEE. J gave up 3 bases and V 0 bases, and 6 bases lay outside the gene matches. The CDR3 protein is CASSVEASGYYEQYF. CDR3 bases: TGTGCCAGCAGCGTAGAGGCTAGCGGATACTACGAGCAGTACTTC.

The chain employs TRBV6-4 and TRBJ1-6; D is unclear. The V end lost 3 bases, the J end lost 6 bases, and 9 bases lay between the germline ends. This CDR3 contains 14 residues. The germline V gene has CDR1 MRHNA and CDR2 SNTAGT. In DNA form, the CDR3 reads TGTGCCAGCAGTGAGGCAGGACCTAATTCACCCCTCCACTTT. Encoded protein: CASSEAGPNSPLHF.

The gene calls are TRBV4-3 and TRBJ2-7, with D uncertain. CDR1 LGHNA and CDR2 YSLEER come from the germline V gene. V was clipped by 0 bases and J by 0 bases, with 12 bases between them. CDR3 size: 16 residues. CDR3 protein: CASSQETSRTSYEQYF. The DNA of the CDR3 is TGCGCCAGCAGCCAAGAGACTTCCCGAACCTCCTACGAGCAGTACTTC.

The gene calls are TRBV9 and TRBJ2-1; D not resolved. This CDR3 spans 15 amino acids. V was clipped by 4 bases and J by 2 bases, with 13 bases between them. CDR1 SGDLS and CDR2 YYNGEE come from the germline V gene. For the CDR3, the DNA is TGTGCCAGCAGCCTAGATGCCGGGCCCTACAATGAGCAGTTCTTC. It is translated as CASSLDAGPYNEQFF.

The chain couples TRBV23-1 to TRBJ1-5; D is uncertain. TRBV23-1 is annotated as an ORF whose role is uncertain. Trimming left V 1 base short and J 5 bases short, with 9 bases between. The CDR3 has 14 amino acids. The CDR3 DNA follows: TGCGCCAGCAGTCAATGGCAGGTCCATCAGCCCCAGCATTTT. This gives the protein CASSQWQVHQPQHF.

The chain joins TRBV5-4 to TRBJ1-4; D gene ambiguous. This CDR3 is 13 amino acids long. Germline V gene sequence: CDR1 SGHNT, CDR2 YYREEE (reference sequence). V shed 1 base and J shed 7 bases, with 8 bases lying between them. CDR3 bases: TGTGCCAGCAGCTTGTGGGGAACTGAAAAACTGTTTTTT. It specifies CASSLWGTEKLFF.

This clone was seen more than once but under ten times. V gene TRBV4-1 combines with J gene TRBJ2-2; D gene ambiguous. V was clipped by 4 bases and J by 4 bases, with 1 base between them. CDR1 MGHRA and CDR2 YSYEKL come from the germline V gene. The CDR3 spans 11 residues. Here the CDR3 DNA reads TGCGCCAGCAGCCGCACCGGGGAGCTGTTTTTT. This sequence encodes CASSRTGELFF.

The genes are TRBV11-2 and TRBJ2-7; unclear D gene. This CDR3 spans 12 amino acids. Germline V gives CDR1 SGHAT, CDR2 FQNNGV. V was trimmed by 6 bases and J by 6 bases, leaving 12 bases between them. For the CDR3, the DNA is TGTGCCAGCAGTCCATCTAGAGCCGAGCAGTACTTC. Amino acids: CASSPSRAEQYF.

This clone was seen once. The chain couples TRBV6-6 to TRBJ2-1, with 8 nucleotides matching TRBD1. The CDR3 consists of 13 residues. Germline V CDR1 and CDR2: MNHNY, SVGAGI (reference sequence). V trimming: 0 bases; J trimming: 13 bases; junction bases outside the gene matches: 5. The CDR3, as DNA: TGTGCCAGCAGTTACTCCGAACAGGGGGAACAGTTCTTC. This gives the protein CASSYSEQGEQFF.

The rearrangement joins TRBV4-3 to TRBJ2-5; D might be TRBD1 (6 bases). This CDR3 region has 14 residues. CDR1 and CDR2 from the germline V gene are LGHNA and YSLEER. Trimming shortened V by 3 bases and J by 5 bases, and 13 bases separated the two germline ends. CDR3 residues: CASSQGPGEETQYF. In nucleotides, the CDR3 is TGCGCCAGCAGCCAGGGGCCAGGGGAGGAGACCCAGTACTTC.

V gene TRBV4-1 combines with J gene TRBJ1-2; a possible D gene is TRBD1 (6 bases). This CDR3 spans 15 amino acids. Between the trimmed V and J ends, which lost 5 bases and 3 bases, there was a span of 16 bases. Germline CDR1 is MGHRA and CDR2 is YSYEKL. The CDR3, as DNA: TGCGCCAGCAGCGGGGGGCACTTGGGGGACTATGGCTACACCTTC. The encoded protein is CASSGGHLGDYGYTF.

The chain combines TRBV5-6 with TRBJ2-7; weak D call: TRBD1 (6 bases). Trimming cost V 4 bases and J 4 bases, with 12 bases left between them. Germline CDR1 reads SGHDT; CDR2 reads YYEEEE. CDR3 length equals 13 residues. For the CDR3, the DNA is TGTGCCAGCAGCCCGACAGGTCCTTACGAGCAGTACTTC. Translated, it gives CASSPTGPYEQYF. The complete variable domain, with remaining parts taken from reference TRBV5-6 and TRBJ2-7, reads DAGVTQSPTHLIKTRGQQVTLRCSPKSGHDTVSWYQQALGQGPQFIFQYYEEEERQRGNFPDRFSGHQFPNYSSELNVNALLLGDSALYLCASSPTGPYEQYFGPGTRLTVT.

This rearrangement joins TRBV7-9 to TRBJ1-1, with D perhaps matching TRBD1 (5 bases). The CDR3 has 12 amino acids. V was cut by 6 bases and J by 5 bases, with 10 bases left in between. Germline V CDR1 and CDR2: SEHNR, FQNEAQ (reference sequence). CDR3 in DNA: TGTGCCAGCAGAATCGGGGCGACTGAAGCTTTCTTT. Protein: CASRIGATEAFF.

This chain connects TRBV27 to TRBJ2-1; 7 positions agree with TRBD2. Trimming removed 3 bases from V and 7 bases from J; junction bases left unmatched: 9. Germline CDR1 MNHEY, CDR2 SMNVEV (reference sequence). The CDR3 has 15 residues. CDR3 amino acids: CASSFPAGIGNEQFF. The CDR3 DNA follows: TGTGCCAGCAGTTTCCCAGCGGGAATAGGTAATGAGCAGTTCTTC.

This clone was found once. The chain uses TRBV13 and TRBJ2-1; 7 bases are a match to TRBD2. Germline-derived CDR1 and CDR2 are PRHDT and FYEKMQ (reference sequence). The ends lost 2 bases at V and 5 bases at J; junction bases unmatched: 9. The CDR3 runs 16 residues. The DNA for the CDR3 is TGTGCCAGCAGCTTATGGTCGAATAGCGGGCACAATGAGCAGTTCTTC. Protein sequence: CASSLWSNSGHNEQFF.

V gene TRBV11-3 combines with J gene TRBJ2-7, with TRBD1 as a possible D gene (6 bases). CDR1 and CDR2 (germline): SGHNT, YENEEA. The V and J ends lost 5 bases and 3 bases respectively, with 17 bases between them. The CDR3 is 15 amino acids. The CDR3 sequence is CASSSPRDTYYEQYF. DNA for the CDR3: TGTGCCAGCAGCAGCCCCCGGGACACCTACTACGAGCAGTACTTC.